The TCR beta chain under discussion was sequenced for a study of human T cells and chemical hapten exposure. Time point described: patch test 1, 2 weeks after DPC sensitization. Treatment specified: therapeutic diphenylcyclopropenone sensitization with weekly scalp DPC. TCRdb fed the RACE reads into MiXCR, producing one record per CDR3 protein. In the table there are 300,000 to 350,000 distinct CDR3 sequences, approximately 6.3% of which are singletons. Sequences were derived from whole blood, sampled in connection with sensitization to the hapten diphenylcyclopropenone (DPC). The origin of this receptor is a woman between 18 and 30 years old with alopecia areata. Some clones in this sample may be carry-over from other donors' samples.

CDR3 DNA: TGCAGTGCTAGTTCTACAGGGAGGGTTACAGATACGCAGTATTTT. Protein sequence: CSASSTGRVTDTQYF. The chain recombines TRBV20-1 with TRBJ2-3, with a possible D match to TRBD2 (7 bases). Deletions cut 3 bases from V and 3 bases from J, with 16 bases between. Looked up from germline, CDR1 is DFQATT and CDR2 is SNEGSKA (reference sequence). This CDR3 has 15 amino acids.